One and the same sample provided the 3 T cell receptor delta chains below, sequenced in a study of gamma-delta chains in newborns, infants, children. TCRdb called clones from the reads again using CATT. The table includes roughly 4,000 delta-chain clones, approximately 0.55% detected once. Sequencing used blood. These receptors were obtained from a child who was a newborn, infant or young child, either healthy, febrile or measles-vaccinated (not recorded which).

The sample holds a few counts of this clone. The amino acid sequence in TCRdb belongs to a much larger clone and departs from this DNA's translation at residue 13, likely a sequencing read error; the sequence shown is translated from the DNA. The chain combines TRDV2 with TRDJ3, with 11 positions matching TRDD3. Germline values: CDR1 GEAIGNYY, CDR2 EKD. The CDR3 spans 18 residues. This CDR3 is CACDKLGDSSWDARQMFF. CDR3 sequence (DNA): TGTGCCTGTGACAAACTGGGGGATAGCTCCTGGGACGCCCGACAGATGTTTTTC.

Of note for this clone: This is likely an artifact of a read error, given a far larger clone one base away. The sample has other DNA sequences that encode this CDR3 too. The chain is built from TRDV2 and TRDJ3, with TRDD3 matching 13 bases. There are 21 residues in the CDR3. CDR1 is GEAIGNYY, CDR2 EKD, per germline. The CDR3 DNA reads as TGTGCCTGTGACACCGTACTGGGGGATACGCTCAGCTCCTGGGACACCCGGCAGATGTTTTTC. Translation gives CACDTVLGDTLSSWDTRQMFF.

In its sample, this clone was seen a few times. The likely explanation is a read error, given a far larger clone one base away. This chain uses TRDV2 with TRDJ3; 13 nucleotides align to TRDD3. Germline loops: CDR1 GEAIGNYY, CDR2 EKD. This CDR3 spans 21 amino acids. J was trimmed by 1 base and V by 0 bases; bases with no gene match: 8. The CDR3 sequence is CACDTVLGDTIRSWDTRQMFF. The CDR3 DNA sequence: TGTGCCTGTGACACCGTACTGGGGGATACGATTAGATCCTGGGACACCCGACAGATGTTTTTC.